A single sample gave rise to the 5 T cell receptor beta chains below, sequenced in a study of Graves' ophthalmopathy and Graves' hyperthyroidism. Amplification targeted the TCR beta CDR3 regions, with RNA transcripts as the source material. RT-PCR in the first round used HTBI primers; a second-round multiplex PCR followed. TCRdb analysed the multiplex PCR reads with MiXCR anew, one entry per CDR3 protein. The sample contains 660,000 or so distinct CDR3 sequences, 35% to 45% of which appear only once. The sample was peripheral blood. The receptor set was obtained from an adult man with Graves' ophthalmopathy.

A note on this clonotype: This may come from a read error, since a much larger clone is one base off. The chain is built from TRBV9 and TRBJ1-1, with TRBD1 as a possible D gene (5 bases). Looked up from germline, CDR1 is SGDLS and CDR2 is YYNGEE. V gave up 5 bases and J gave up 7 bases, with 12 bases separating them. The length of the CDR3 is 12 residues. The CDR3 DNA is TGTGCCAGCAGAAGGAGGGGCATTGAAGCTTTCTTT. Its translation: CASRRRGIEAFF.

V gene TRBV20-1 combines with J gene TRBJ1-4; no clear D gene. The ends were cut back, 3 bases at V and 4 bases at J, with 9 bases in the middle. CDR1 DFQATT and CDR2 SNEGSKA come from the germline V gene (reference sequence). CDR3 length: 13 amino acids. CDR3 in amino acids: CSASGEYNEKLFF. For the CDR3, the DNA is TGCAGTGCTAGTGGGGAGTATAATGAAAAACTGTTTTTT.

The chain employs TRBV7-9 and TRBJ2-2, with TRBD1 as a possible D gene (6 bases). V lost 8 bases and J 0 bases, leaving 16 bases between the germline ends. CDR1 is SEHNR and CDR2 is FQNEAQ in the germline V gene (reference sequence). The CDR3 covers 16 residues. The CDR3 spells CASDRGQITNTGELFF. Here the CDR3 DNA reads TGTGCCAGCGACCGCGGACAGATAACGAACACCGGGGAGCTGTTTTTT.

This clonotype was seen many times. CDR3 sequence (DNA): TGTGCCAGCAGTTACACGACGGGAGCGGATCAGCCCCAGCATTTT. As protein: CASSYTTGADQPQHF. The V and J genes are TRBV6-5 and TRBJ1-5, with D unclear. Germline V gene sequence: CDR1 MNHEY, CDR2 SVGAGI. The CDR3 has 15 amino acids. V was pared by 2 bases and J by 5 bases, with 13 bases between.

CDR3 DNA sequence: TGTGCCACCAAAATCGGAGAGGGCACTGAAGCTTTCTTT. Encoded protein: CATKIGEGTEAFF. The J gene is TRBJ1-1, the V gene TRBV18, with D unresolved. V was trimmed by 10 bases and J by 4 bases, leaving 16 bases between them. The CDR3 covers 13 residues. In germline, CDR1 is KGHSH, CDR2 LQKENI.